One and the same sample provided the 14 T cell receptor beta chains below, sequenced in a study of blood T cell repertoires in COVID-19. Assay: immunoSEQ multiplex PCR; the TCRdb copy retains only in-frame clones and omits some. The sample contains approximately 150,000 clones, 75% to 90% of which appear only once. The source material was peripheral blood. These receptors all stem from a human donor in a cohort sampled during active COVID-19.

A note on this clone: This sample also contains other DNA sequences that code for the same CDR3. The rearrangement joins TRBV6-5 to TRBJ2-7, with unresolved D. The length of the CDR3 is 14 residues. The ends were cut back, 0 bases at V and 0 bases at J, with 6 bases in the middle. Germline CDR1 is MNHEY and CDR2 is SVGAGI. CDR3 loop: CASSYSTASYEQYF. As DNA, the CDR3 is TGTGCCAGCAGTTACTCCACAGCCTCCTACGAGCAGTACTTC.

This clone was detected only a few times. This chain connects TRBV5-1 to TRBJ2-7; the D is unclear. Trimming pared 2 bases from V and 3 bases from J, leaving 6 bases between. This CDR3 region has 12 residues. Per the germline V gene, CDR1 is SGHRS and CDR2 is YFSETQ. This CDR3 reads CASSFSSYEQYF. The DNA for the CDR3 is TGCGCCAGCAGCTTCTCCAGCTACGAGCAGTACTTC.

This clone was seen more than once but under ten times. CDR3 coding DNA: TGTGCCAGCAGCCCCAGGACAGGGGTTGAGCAGTTCTTC. Protein sequence: CASSPRTGVEQFF. V usage is TRBV11-2 and J usage is TRBJ2-1, with 9 nucleotides matching TRBD1. V shed 5 bases and J 9 bases; nucleotides not matched to a gene: 5. This CDR3 is built from 13 residues. The germline CDR1 and CDR2 sequences are SGHAT and FQNNGV.

The chain joins TRBV6-2 or TRBV6-3 to TRBJ2-1; 7 bases map to TRBD2. This CDR3 spans 16 amino acids. The V gene end was trimmed by 2 bases and the J gene end by 2 bases; junction bases not matched to a gene: 6. Germline loops: CDR1 MNHEY, CDR2 SVGEGT. The chain's CDR3 is CASSYVGGRTYNEQFF. DNA for the CDR3: TGTGCCAGCAGTTACGTGGGGGGGAGGACCTACAATGAGCAGTTCTTC.

The V call is TRBV21-1, the J call TRBJ1-4; the table's D call TRBD1 went unverified against the DNA. TRBV21-1 is an annotated pseudogene. The CDR3 has 11 amino acids. The CDR3 sequence: CASSPGQKLFF. In DNA, the CDR3 is TGTGCCAGCAGCCCGGGACAGAAACTGTTTTTT.

J is TRBJ2-7 and V is TRBV30; 10 bases map to TRBD2. V shed 6 bases, J shed 4 bases, and the junction held 6 bases outside the gene matches. Germline V gene lookup returns CDR1 GTSNPN and CDR2 SVGIG (reference sequence). This CDR3 has 13 residues. For the CDR3, the DNA is TGTGCCTGTCTGGTAGCGGGAGGTTACGAGCAGTACTTC. Its protein product is CACLVAGGYEQYF.

Regarding this clone: Other nucleotide sequences in the sample specify the same CDR3. This chain uses TRBV5-6 with TRBJ2-7; no definite D call. The CDR3 extends over 11 amino acids. The germline V and J ends were trimmed by 3 bases and 2 bases, with 3 bases remaining between them. Germline V gene data show CDR1 as SGHDT and CDR2 as YYEEEE. For the CDR3, the DNA is TGTGCCAGCAGCTCTGCCTACGAGCAGTACTTC. Translation gives CASSSAYEQYF.

The V call is TRBV27, the J call TRBJ1-2, with D perhaps matching TRBD1 (5 bases). CDR1 is MNHEY, CDR2 SMNVEV, per germline (reference sequence). The CDR3 totals 10 residues. V was pared by 6 bases and J by 14 bases, with 13 bases between. CDR3 residues: CASRGLVWTF. The CDR3 coding sequence is TGTGCCAGCAGGGGGCTGGTGTGGACCTTC.

The chain links TRBV19 to TRBJ2-2, with TRBD2 matching 10 bases. V trimming: 3 bases; J trimming: 7 bases; junction bases outside the gene matches: 11. This CDR3 region has 17 residues. CDR1 and CDR2 from the germline V gene are LNHDA and SQIVND (reference sequence). Here the CDR3 reads CASSIEVLAGAGGELFF. Here the CDR3 DNA reads TGTGCCAGTAGTATTGAAGTCCTAGCGGGAGCGGGCGGGGAGCTGTTTTTT. Complete variable domain (other parts from reference TRBV19 and TRBJ2-2): DGGITQSPKYLFRKEGQNVTLSCEQNLNHDAMYWYRQDPGQGLRLIYYSQIVNDFQKGDIAEGYSVSREKKESFPLTVTSAQKNPTAFYLCASSIEVLAGAGGELFFGEGSRLTVL.

As for this clone: The junction shows a germline mismatch at one end, possibly a read error. The J gene is TRBJ1-4, the V gene TRBV3-1 (or the pseudogene TRBV3-2); D remains ambiguous. From germline, CDR1 is LGHDT and CDR2 YNNKEL (reference sequence). The CDR3 has 12 residues. The DNA for the CDR3 is TGTGCCAGCAGCCAAGGAATGGTGCACTTGAGGTTT. It encodes CASSQGMVHLRF.

The chain couples TRBV2 to TRBJ2-7, with TRBD2 identical over 8 bases. Per the germline V gene, CDR1 is SNHLY and CDR2 is FYNNEI. The CDR3 is 12 residues long. Losses at the gene ends were 7 bases for V and 3 bases for J; bases not matched to a gene: 2. The CDR3 loop is CASKTSGYEQYF. CDR3 coding DNA: TGTGCCAGCAAAACTAGCGGCTACGAGCAGTACTTC.

The chain joins TRBV12-5 to TRBJ1-1, with 8 bases aligning to TRBD1. After removal of 0 bases from V and 1 base from J, the junction contained 4 bases not matched to a gene. This CDR3 comprises 16 residues. Germline CDR1 LGHNT, CDR2 FRNRAP. The CDR3 sequence is CASGLVRGQGNTEAFF. The CDR3 region has the DNA TGTGCTAGTGGTTTGGTACGCGGACAGGGGAACACTGAAGCTTTCTTT.

The chain employs TRBV28 and TRBJ1-1, with D perhaps matching TRBD1 (6 bases). From germline, CDR1 is MDHEN and CDR2 SYDVKM. The ends were cut back, 3 bases at V and 2 bases at J, with 16 bases in the middle. The CDR3 length is 16 residues. CDR3 in amino acids: CASSLWDNLVNTEAFF. Written as DNA, the CDR3 is TGTGCCAGCAGTTTGTGGGACAACCTGGTCAACACTGAAGCTTTCTTT.

V usage is TRBV18 and J usage is TRBJ2-7, with 11 bases fitting TRBD2. J gave up 0 bases and V 2 bases, and 9 bases lay outside the gene matches. Germline CDR1 reads KGHSH; CDR2 reads LQKENI. The CDR3 consists of 18 residues. The CDR3 reads CASSPKGSSGGSSYEQYF. The CDR3 nucleotides read TGTGCCAGCTCACCAAAAGGTTCTAGCGGGGGGTCCTCCTACGAGCAGTACTTC.